The next 14 T cell receptor beta chains were all read from a single sample in a study of regulatory T cells in long-lasting Graves disease. Time point noted: persistent/refractory GD, antithyroid drugs over 5 years with positive TRAb. From PBMCs, RNA was extracted and then used to make the TCR library. The authors built TCR beta libraries using iRepertoire HTBI primers and Arm-PCR of CDR3 regions. TCRdb used MiXCR to reprocess the multiplex PCR reads, holding one entry per CDR3 protein. Of roughly 500,000 distinct CDR3 sequences in the sample, 20% to 25% are singletons; the top ten hold about 6.6%. Sequencing used peripheral blood mononuclear cells (PBMCs), obtained when the disease was refractory, from a patient treated with antithyroid drugs. These receptors all come from a female donor with Graves disease.

This clonotype has at least ten counts. The rearrangement joins TRBV15 to TRBJ2-7, with a possible D match to TRBD2 (6 bases). V was shortened by 0 bases and J by 5 bases, with 23 bases between the two germline ends. Germline values: CDR1 LNHNV, CDR2 YYDKDF (reference sequence). The CDR3 has 18 residues. CDR3 in DNA: TGTGCCACCAGCAGAGATACCATGTCTAGTCGGGAGCCCAACGAGCAGTACTTC. It is translated as CATSRDTMSSREPNEQYF.

There are many counts of this clonotype. This sequence joins TRBV28 and TRBJ1-2, with 8 bases that match TRBD1. The CDR3 is 15 residues long. V shed 4 bases, J shed 6 bases, and the junction held 10 bases outside the gene matches. Germline CDR1 reads MDHEN; CDR2 reads SYDVKM. This CDR3 is CASSSGQGSLDGYTF. In DNA, the CDR3 is TGTGCCAGCAGTTCAGGACAGGGTTCACTAGATGGCTACACCTTC.

The J gene is TRBJ1-4, the V gene TRBV2, with D perhaps matching TRBD1 (6 bases). The V gene lost 6 bases and the J gene lost 5 bases, with 13 bases spanning the gap. The germline V gene has CDR1 SNHLY and CDR2 FYNNEI. This CDR3 spans 14 amino acids. CDR3 sequence: CASRGIRGNEKLFF. CDR3 bases: TGTGCCAGCAGAGGGATCAGGGGAAATGAAAAACTGTTTTTT.

This clonotype was observed a handful of times. The chain has TRBV5-1 and TRBJ2-5; 9 bases are a match to TRBD1. The trim removed 4 bases at V and 4 bases at J, leaving 8 bases unmatched. CDR3 length: 15 amino acids. In germline, CDR1 is SGHRS, CDR2 YFSETQ. In DNA, the CDR3 is TGCGCCAGCAGCCTGGGACAGGGCGGACGAGAGACCCAGTACTTC. Its translation is CASSLGQGGRETQYF. Looking up the rest from reference TRBV5-1 and TRBJ2-5 gives the full variable domain: KAGVTQTPRYLIKTRGQQVTLSCSPISGHRSVSWYQQTPGQGLQFLFEYFSETQRNKGNFPGRFSGRQFSNSRSEMNVSTLELGDSALYLCASSLGQGGRETQYFGPGTRLLVL.

The gene calls are TRBV19 and TRBJ1-2; 10 bases map to TRBD1. The CDR3 runs to 14 residues. The trim removed 9 bases at V and 4 bases at J, leaving 8 bases unmatched. Germline CDR1 LNHDA, CDR2 SQIVND (reference sequence). CDR3 DNA: TGTGCCAGCCACAGGACAGGGGGTACCTATGGCTACACCTTC. This sequence encodes CASHRTGGTYGYTF. Combining the CDR3 with reference TRBV19 and TRBJ1-2 gives the whole variable domain DGGITQSPKYLFRKEGQNVTLSCEQNLNHDAMYWYRQDPGQGLRLIYYSQIVNDFQKGDIAEGYSVSREKKESFPLTVTSAQKNPTAFYLCASHRTGGTYGYTFGSGTRLTVV.

This clonotype has only a few counts. J is TRBJ2-2 and V is TRBV28; D may correspond to TRBD1 or TRBD2 (7 bases each). V shed 6 bases and J shed 3 bases, with 17 bases lying between them. Germline V lookup: CDR1 MDHEN, CDR2 SYDVKM. The CDR3 is 16 amino acids. In DNA, the CDR3 is TGTGCCAGCAGGGGGAGGGGGCCTGGGGACACCGGGGAGCTGTTTTTT. Its translation: CASRGRGPGDTGELFF.

This clonotype showed up many times. The chain uses TRBV28 and TRBJ1-5; D is ambiguous. The germline V and J ends were trimmed by 6 bases and 7 bases, with 16 bases remaining between them. The CDR3 extends over 14 amino acids. In germline, CDR1 is MDHEN, CDR2 SYDVKM. CDR3 sequence: CASRKTLRRQPQHF. DNA of the CDR3: TGTGCCAGCAGAAAGACACTGAGGAGGCAGCCCCAGCATTTT.

The chain employs TRBV27 and TRBJ1-4; 10 nucleotides align to TRBD1. The V and J ends lost 6 bases and 8 bases, in that order; junction bases with no gene match: 12. The V gene's germline CDR1 is MNHEY and CDR2 SMNVEV (reference sequence). The CDR3 runs 16 residues. The CDR3 is CASRRFVTGGDEKLFF. CDR3 DNA: TGTGCCAGCAGGAGATTTGTGACAGGGGGCGACGAAAAACTGTTTTTT.

In this sample, this clonotype turned up many times. In DNA form, the CDR3 reads TGTGCCAGCAGCGGGGCCGCTCGGACTGAAGCTTTCTTT. This translates into CASSGAARTEAFF. The J gene is TRBJ1-1, the V gene TRBV6-1; possible D gene TRBD1, 5 bases. Germline V lookup: CDR1 MNHNS, CDR2 SASEGT. Trimming removed 6 bases from V and 5 bases from J, with 13 bases in between. This CDR3 has 13 amino acids.

The table lists this clonotype with many counts. The rearrangement joins TRBV11-2 to TRBJ2-7, with D hard to call. Trimming left V 1 base short and J 4 bases short, with 20 bases between. CDR3 length equals 17 residues. The germline gives CDR1 SGHAT, CDR2 FQNNGV. Here the CDR3 reads CASSLGVISTLLYEQYF. The CDR3, as DNA: TGTGCCAGCAGCTTAGGCGTAATCAGCACGCTCCTTTACGAGCAGTACTTC. Using reference TRBV11-2 and TRBJ2-7 for the parts outside the CDR3, the full variable domain is EAGVAQSPRYKIIEKRQSVAFWCNPISGHATLYWYQQILGQGPKLLIQFQNNGVVDDSQLPKDRFSAERLKGVDSTLKIQPAKLEDSAVYLCASSLGVISTLLYEQYFGPGTRLTVT.

As regards this clonotype: Being one base from a much bigger clone, this may be a read error. J is TRBJ2-7 and V is TRBV7-9, with 7 nucleotides matching TRBD1. The CDR3 is 14 amino acids. In germline, CDR1 is SEHNR, CDR2 FQNEAQ (reference sequence). CDR3: CVSSFETGTYEQYF. The CDR3 bases are TGTGTCAGCAGCTTCGAGACAGGGACCTACGAGCAGTACTTC. Together with reference TRBV7-9 and TRBJ2-7, the CDR3 gives the full variable domain: DTGVSQNPRHKITKRGQNVTFRCDPISEHNRLYWYRQTLGQGPEFLTYFQNEAQLEKSRLLSDRFSAERPKGSFSTLEIQRTEQGDSAMYLCVSSFETGTYEQYFGPGTRLTVT.

This clonotype occurred many times. This sequence joins TRBV11-2 and TRBJ1-4; D possibly corresponds to TRBD1 (6 bases). Trimming shortened V by 2 bases and J by 10 bases, and 11 bases separated the two germline ends. Germline CDR1 reads SGHAT; CDR2 reads FQNNGV. The CDR3 covers 13 residues. Written as DNA, the CDR3 is TGTGCCAGCAGCTTACCCCAGGGGACAAAACTGTTTTTT. Translation: CASSLPQGTKLFF. The variable domain in full, completed from reference TRBV11-2 and TRBJ1-4, reads EAGVAQSPRYKIIEKRQSVAFWCNPISGHATLYWYQQILGQGPKLLIQFQNNGVVDDSQLPKDRFSAERLKGVDSTLKIQPAKLEDSAVYLCASSLPQGTKLFFGSGTQLSVL.

This clonotype was found many times. The chain couples TRBV20-1 to TRBJ1-2; no firm D call. The ends were cut back, 5 bases at V and 8 bases at J, with 18 bases in the middle. The CDR3 has 13 residues. Germline CDR1 is DFQATT and CDR2 is SNEGSKA (reference sequence). CDR3 coding DNA: TGCAGTGCTTTCGGGAGCTATGCGGAAGGCTACACCTTC. It yields the protein CSAFGSYAEGYTF.

This sequence joins TRBV24-1 and TRBJ2-2; D ambiguous. Looked up from germline, CDR1 is KGHDR and CDR2 is SFDVKD. The CDR3 contains 13 residues. The V and J ends lost 7 bases and 1 base respectively, with 6 bases between them. The CDR3 DNA is TGTGCCACCAGGAACGAGAACACCGGGGAGCTGTTTTTT. Residues: CATRNENTGELFF.